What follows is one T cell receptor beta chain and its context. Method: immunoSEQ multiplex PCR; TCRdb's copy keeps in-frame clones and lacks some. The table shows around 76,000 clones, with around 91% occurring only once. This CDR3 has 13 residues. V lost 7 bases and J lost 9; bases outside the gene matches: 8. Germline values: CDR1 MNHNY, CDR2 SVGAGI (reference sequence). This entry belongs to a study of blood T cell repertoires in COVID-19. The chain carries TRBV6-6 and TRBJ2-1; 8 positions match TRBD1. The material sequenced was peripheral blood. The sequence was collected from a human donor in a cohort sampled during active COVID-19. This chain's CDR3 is CASNRPTGAEQFF. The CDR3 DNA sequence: TGTGCCAGCAACAGGCCGACAGGGGCTGAGCAGTTCTTC.